These 6 T cell receptor beta chains share one sample of origin, sequenced in a study of cytomegalovirus exposure and HLA in healthy donors. The PCR employed 60 Vbeta primers together with 13 Jbeta primers. Clones were sequenced by immunoSEQ multiplex PCR, and TCRdb holds only the in-frame ones, with some missing. Found here are roughly 100,000 clones, roughly 80% of them singletons; the top ten hold 8.6%. Sample: PBMCs. The receptor set was obtained from a woman aged 40 to 49 in good health and CMV-seropositive.

This CDR3 reads CASSRGDSSGNTIYF. CDR3 coding DNA: TGCGCCAGCAGCCGGGGGGACAGCTCTGGAAACACCATATATTTT. V and J are TRBV4-3 and TRBJ1-3; TRBD1 aligns across 7 bases. Germline V lookup: CDR1 LGHNA, CDR2 YSLEER. The CDR3 sequence is 15 residues long. The ends lost 4 bases at V and 0 bases at J; junction bases unmatched: 3.

CDR3 protein: CASSFGAGGRTDTQYF. CDR3 DNA: TGTGCCAGCAGCTTCGGGGCGGGAGGCCGCACAGATACGCAGTATTTT. The V and J genes are TRBV7-2 and TRBJ2-3; 8 bases align to TRBD2. V lost 3 bases and J lost 1; bases outside the gene matches: 6. CDR1 and CDR2 (germline): SGHTA, FQGNSA. The CDR3 is 16 amino acids.

V and J are TRBV2 and TRBJ2-7; 8 bases align to TRBD1. This CDR3 comprises 17 residues. Losses at the gene ends were 6 bases for V and 0 bases for J; bases not matched to a gene: 13. The germline V gene has CDR1 SNHLY and CDR2 FYNNEI. Here the CDR3 reads CASSETGVGWDSYEQYF. CDR3 DNA: TGTGCCAGCAGCGAGACAGGGGTTGGGTGGGACTCCTACGAGCAGTACTTC.

V and J are TRBV5-6 and TRBJ1-1; 7 nucleotides match TRBD1. Trimming at V came to 0 bases and at J to 2 bases, leaving 4 bases not matched to a gene. The CDR3 contains 15 residues. Germline lookup yields CDR1 SGHDT and CDR2 YYEEEE. This CDR3 reads CASSLDHRGNTEAFF. CDR3 in DNA: TGTGCCAGCAGCTTGGATCACAGGGGAAACACTGAAGCTTTCTTT.

The rearrangement joins TRBV2 to TRBJ1-5; no reliable D call. CDR1 is SNHLY, CDR2 FYNNEI, per germline. This CDR3 contains 14 residues. Trimming left V 1 base short and J 5 bases short, with 9 bases between. The CDR3 bases are TGTGCCAGCAGTGAAGGGCTCGCCTATCAGCCCCAGCATTTT. Amino acid sequence: CASSEGLAYQPQHF.

V is TRBV4-3 and J is TRBJ1-6; TRBD1 aligns across 7 bases. Losses at the gene ends were 0 bases for V and 5 bases for J; bases not matched to a gene: 7. Germline lookup yields CDR1 LGHNA and CDR2 YSLEER. The length of the CDR3 is 17 residues. This CDR3 reads CASSQDKSTGNNSPLHF. Written as DNA, the CDR3 is TGCGCCAGCAGCCAAGACAAATCGACAGGGAATAATTCACCCCTCCACTTT.